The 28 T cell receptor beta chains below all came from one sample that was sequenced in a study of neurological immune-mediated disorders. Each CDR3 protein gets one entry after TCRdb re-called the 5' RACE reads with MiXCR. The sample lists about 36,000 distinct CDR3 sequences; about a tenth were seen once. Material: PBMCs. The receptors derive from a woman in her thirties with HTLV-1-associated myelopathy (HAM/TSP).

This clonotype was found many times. CDR3 region: CSVQKTGRTEAFF. The CDR3 DNA is TGCAGCGTTCAAAAAACAGGGAGAACTGAAGCTTTCTTT. This chain connects TRBV29-1 to TRBJ1-1; possible D gene TRBD1, 6 bases. V was trimmed by 5 bases and J by 5 bases, leaving 15 bases between them. The CDR3 spans 13 residues. CDR1 and CDR2 from the germline V gene are SQVTM and ANQGSEA.

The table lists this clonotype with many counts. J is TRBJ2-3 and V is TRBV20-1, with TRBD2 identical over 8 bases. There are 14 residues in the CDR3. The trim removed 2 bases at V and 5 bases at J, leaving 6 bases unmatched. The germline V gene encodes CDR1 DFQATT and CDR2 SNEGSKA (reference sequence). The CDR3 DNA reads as TGCAGTGCTAGACGGGGGGGGTTTCGAGATACGCAGTATTTT. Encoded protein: CSARRGGFRDTQYF.

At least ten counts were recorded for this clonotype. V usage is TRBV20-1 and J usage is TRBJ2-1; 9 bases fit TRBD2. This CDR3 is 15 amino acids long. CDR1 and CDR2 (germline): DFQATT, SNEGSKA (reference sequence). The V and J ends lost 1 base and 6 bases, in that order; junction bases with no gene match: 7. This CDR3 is CSARGRLAGINEQFF. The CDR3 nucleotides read TGCAGTGCTAGAGGGAGGCTAGCGGGGATCAATGAGCAGTTCTTC.

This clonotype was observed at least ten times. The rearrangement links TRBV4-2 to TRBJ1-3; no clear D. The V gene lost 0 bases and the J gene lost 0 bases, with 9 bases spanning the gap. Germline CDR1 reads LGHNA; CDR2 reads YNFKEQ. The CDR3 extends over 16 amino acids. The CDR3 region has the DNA TGTGCCAGCAGCCAAGATTTGACAAGCTCTGGAAACACCATATATTTT. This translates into CASSQDLTSSGNTIYF.

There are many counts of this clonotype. This CDR3 reads CASSNGDGSPYGYTF. In DNA form, the CDR3 reads TGCGCCAGCAGCAATGGGGACGGAAGTCCCTATGGCTACACCTTC. The chain links TRBV5-1 to TRBJ1-2; a weak D match, TRBD1 (5 bases). The CDR3 is made up of 15 amino acids. Trimming removed 4 bases from V and 4 bases from J, with 17 bases in between. Germline CDR1 and CDR2: SGHRS and YFSETQ.

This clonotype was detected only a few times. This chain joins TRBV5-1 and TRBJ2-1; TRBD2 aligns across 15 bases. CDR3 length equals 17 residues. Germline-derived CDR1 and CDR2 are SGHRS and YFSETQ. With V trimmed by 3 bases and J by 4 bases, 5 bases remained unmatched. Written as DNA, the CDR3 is TGCGCCAGCAGCTCCGGACTAGCGGGGGGGCTATACAATGAGCAGTTCTTC. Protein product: CASSSGLAGGLYNEQFF.

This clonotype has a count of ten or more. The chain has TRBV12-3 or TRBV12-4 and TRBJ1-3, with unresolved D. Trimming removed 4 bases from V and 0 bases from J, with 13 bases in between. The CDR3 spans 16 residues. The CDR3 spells CASSWAALSSGNTIYF. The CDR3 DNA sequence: TGTGCCAGCAGTTGGGCAGCCCTGAGCTCTGGAAACACCATATATTTT.

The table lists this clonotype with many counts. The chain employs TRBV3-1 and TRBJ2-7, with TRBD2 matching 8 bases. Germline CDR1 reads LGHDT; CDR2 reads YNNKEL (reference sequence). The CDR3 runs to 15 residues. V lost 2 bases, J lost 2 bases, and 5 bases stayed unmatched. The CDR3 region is CASSQRGGTAYEQYF. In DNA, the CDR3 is TGTGCCAGCAGCCAACGGGGGGGGACGGCCTACGAGCAGTACTTC.

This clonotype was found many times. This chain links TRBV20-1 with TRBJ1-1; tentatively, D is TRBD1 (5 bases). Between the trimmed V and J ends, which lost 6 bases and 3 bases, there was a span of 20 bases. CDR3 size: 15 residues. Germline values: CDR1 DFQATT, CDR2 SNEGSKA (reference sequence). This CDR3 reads CSAKGGWGSDTEAFF. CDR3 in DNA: TGCAGTGCAAAAGGAGGGTGGGGGTCTGACACTGAAGCTTTCTTT.

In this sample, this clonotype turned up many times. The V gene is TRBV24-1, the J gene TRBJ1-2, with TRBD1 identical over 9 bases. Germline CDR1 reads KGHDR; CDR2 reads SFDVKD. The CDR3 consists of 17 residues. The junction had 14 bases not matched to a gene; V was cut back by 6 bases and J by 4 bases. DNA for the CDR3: TGTGCCACCAGTCTCGGACAGGGGACACCGACTGGCTATGGCTACACCTTC. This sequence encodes CATSLGQGTPTGYGYTF.

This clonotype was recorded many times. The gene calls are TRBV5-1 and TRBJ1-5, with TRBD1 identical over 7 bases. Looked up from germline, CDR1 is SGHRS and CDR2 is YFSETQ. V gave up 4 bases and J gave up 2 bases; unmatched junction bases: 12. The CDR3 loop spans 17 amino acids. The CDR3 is CASSPTGRLNGNQPQHF. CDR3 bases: TGCGCCAGCAGCCCGACAGGGCGTCTAAATGGCAATCAGCCCCAGCATTTT.

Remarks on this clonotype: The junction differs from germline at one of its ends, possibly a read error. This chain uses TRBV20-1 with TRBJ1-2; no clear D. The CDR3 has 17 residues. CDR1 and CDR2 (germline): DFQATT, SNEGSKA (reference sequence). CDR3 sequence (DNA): TGCAGTGCTAGAGATCTCCCCTCCGACGGGTTCGGCTATGACTACACCTTC. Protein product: CSARDLPSDGFGYDYTF.

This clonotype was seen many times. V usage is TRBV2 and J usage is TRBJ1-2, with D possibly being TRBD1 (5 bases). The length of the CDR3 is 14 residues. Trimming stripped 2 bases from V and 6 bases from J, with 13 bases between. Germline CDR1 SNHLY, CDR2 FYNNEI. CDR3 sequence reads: CASSEWGDRHGYTF. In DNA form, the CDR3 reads TGTGCCAGCAGTGAATGGGGGGATAGGCATGGCTACACCTTC.

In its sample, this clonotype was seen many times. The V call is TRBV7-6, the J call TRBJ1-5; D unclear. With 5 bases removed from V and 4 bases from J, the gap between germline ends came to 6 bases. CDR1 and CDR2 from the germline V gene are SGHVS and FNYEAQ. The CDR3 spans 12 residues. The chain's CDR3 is CASSSGNQPQHF. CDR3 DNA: TGTGCCAGCAGCAGTGGGAATCAGCCCCAGCATTTT. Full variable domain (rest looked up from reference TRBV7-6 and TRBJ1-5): GAGVSQSPRYKVTKRGQDVALRCDPISGHVSLYWYRQALGQGPEFLTYFNYEAQQDKSGLPNDRFSAERPEGSISTLTIQRTEQRDSAMYRCASSSGNQPQHFGDGTRLSIL.

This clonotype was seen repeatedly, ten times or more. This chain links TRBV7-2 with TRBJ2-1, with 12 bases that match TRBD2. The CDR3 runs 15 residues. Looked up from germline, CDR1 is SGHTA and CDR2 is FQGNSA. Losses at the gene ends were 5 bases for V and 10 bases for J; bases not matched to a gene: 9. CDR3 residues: CASSPATSGGQEQFF. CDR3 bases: TGTGCCAGCAGCCCCGCGACTAGCGGGGGTCAGGAGCAGTTCTTC.

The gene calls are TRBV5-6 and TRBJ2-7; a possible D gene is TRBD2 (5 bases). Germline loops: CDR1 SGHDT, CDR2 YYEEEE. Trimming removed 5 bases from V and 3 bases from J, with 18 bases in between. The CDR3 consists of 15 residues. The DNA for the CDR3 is TGTGCCAGCAGTATGAGGGCCACGGTAGGCTACGAGCAGTACTTC. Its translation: CASSMRATVGYEQYF.

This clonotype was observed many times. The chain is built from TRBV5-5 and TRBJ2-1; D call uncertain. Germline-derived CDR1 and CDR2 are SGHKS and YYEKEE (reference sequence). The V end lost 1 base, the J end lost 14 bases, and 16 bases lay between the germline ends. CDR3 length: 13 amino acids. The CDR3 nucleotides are TGTGCCAGCAGCTTGAACCAACACTGGGCAGAGTTCTTC. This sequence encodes CASSLNQHWAEFF. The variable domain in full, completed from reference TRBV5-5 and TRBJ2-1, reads DAGVTQSPTHLIKTRGQQVTLRCSPISGHKSVSWYQQVLGQGPQFIFQYYEKEERGRGNFPDRFSARQFPNYSSELNVNALLLGDSALYLCASSLNQHWAEFFGPGTRLTVL.

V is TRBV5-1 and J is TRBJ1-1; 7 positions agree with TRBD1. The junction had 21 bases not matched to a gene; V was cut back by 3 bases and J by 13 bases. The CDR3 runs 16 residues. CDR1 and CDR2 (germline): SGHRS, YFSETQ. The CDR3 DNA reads TGCGCCAGCAGCTCGAACCCGACAGGGCTGGGCACTAAAGATTTCTTT. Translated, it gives CASSSNPTGLGTKDFF.

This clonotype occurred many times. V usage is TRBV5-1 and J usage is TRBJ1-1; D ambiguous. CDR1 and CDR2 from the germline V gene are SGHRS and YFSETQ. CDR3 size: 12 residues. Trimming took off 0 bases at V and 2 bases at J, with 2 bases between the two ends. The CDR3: CASSLDNTEAFF. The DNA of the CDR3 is TGCGCCAGCAGCTTGGACAACACTGAAGCTTTCTTT.

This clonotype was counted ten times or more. The CDR3 bases are TGCGCCAGCAGCCTAGGGCTCGACGAATACGAGCAGTACTTC. It specifies CASSLGLDEYEQYF. V gene TRBV5-1 combines with J gene TRBJ2-7; D call uncertain. CDR3 length equals 14 residues. V dropped 4 bases and J dropped 4 bases, with 15 bases sitting between them. Germline CDR1 and CDR2: SGHRS and YFSETQ.

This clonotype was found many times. CDR3 sequence: CSARALAGGINEQFF. The CDR3 DNA follows: TGCAGTGCTAGAGCCCTAGCGGGGGGGATTAATGAGCAGTTCTTC. The rearrangement links TRBV20-1 to TRBJ2-1; TRBD2 matches at 12 bases. Germline loops: CDR1 DFQATT, CDR2 SNEGSKA (reference sequence). The J segment lost 7 bases and the V segment lost 1 base, leaving 5 bases of the junction unmatched. The CDR3 covers 15 residues.

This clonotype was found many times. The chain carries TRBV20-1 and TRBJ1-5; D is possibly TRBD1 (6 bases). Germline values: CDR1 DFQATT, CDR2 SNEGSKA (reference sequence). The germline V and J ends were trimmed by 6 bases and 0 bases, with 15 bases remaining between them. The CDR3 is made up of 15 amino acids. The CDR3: CSAQGQTYSNQPQHF. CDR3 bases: TGCAGTGCCCAAGGACAGACTTATAGCAATCAGCCCCAGCATTTT.

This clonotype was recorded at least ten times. The CDR3 nucleotides read TGCAGTGCTAGCCCGATTCCGGGACAAACCAGCAATCAGCCCCAGCATTTT. Translating gives CSASPIPGQTSNQPQHF. J is TRBJ1-5 and V is TRBV20-1, with a weak D call TRBD1 (6 bases). The germline V gene encodes CDR1 DFQATT and CDR2 SNEGSKA (reference sequence). V shed 3 bases and J shed 1 base, with 19 bases lying between them. The length of the CDR3 is 17 residues.

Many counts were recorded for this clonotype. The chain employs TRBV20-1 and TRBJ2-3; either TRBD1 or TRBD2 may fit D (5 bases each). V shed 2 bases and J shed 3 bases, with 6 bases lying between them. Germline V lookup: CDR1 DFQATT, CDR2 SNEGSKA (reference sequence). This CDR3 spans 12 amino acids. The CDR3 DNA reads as TGCAGTGCTAGATGGGGGACAGATACGCAGTATTTT. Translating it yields CSARWGTDTQYF.

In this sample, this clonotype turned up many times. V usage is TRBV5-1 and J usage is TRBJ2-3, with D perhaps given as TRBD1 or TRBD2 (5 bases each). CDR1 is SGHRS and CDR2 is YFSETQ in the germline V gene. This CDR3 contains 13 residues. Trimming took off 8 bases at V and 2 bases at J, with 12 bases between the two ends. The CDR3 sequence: CASQPGHTDTQYF. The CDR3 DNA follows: TGCGCCAGTCAGCCGGGGCACACAGATACGCAGTATTTT.

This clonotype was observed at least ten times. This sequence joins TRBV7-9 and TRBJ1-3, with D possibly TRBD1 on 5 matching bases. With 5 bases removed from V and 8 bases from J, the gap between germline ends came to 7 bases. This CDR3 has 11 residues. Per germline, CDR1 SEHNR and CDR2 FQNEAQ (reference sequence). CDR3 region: CASSPGDTIYF. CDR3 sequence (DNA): TGTGCCAGCAGCCCGGGGGACACCATATATTTT.

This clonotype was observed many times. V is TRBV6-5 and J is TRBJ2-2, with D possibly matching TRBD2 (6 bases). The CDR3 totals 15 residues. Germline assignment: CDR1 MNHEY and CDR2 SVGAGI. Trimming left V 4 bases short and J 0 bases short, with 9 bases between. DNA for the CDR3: TGTGCCAGCAGTTCCACGGGGGCGAACACCGGGGAGCTGTTTTTT. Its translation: CASSSTGANTGELFF.

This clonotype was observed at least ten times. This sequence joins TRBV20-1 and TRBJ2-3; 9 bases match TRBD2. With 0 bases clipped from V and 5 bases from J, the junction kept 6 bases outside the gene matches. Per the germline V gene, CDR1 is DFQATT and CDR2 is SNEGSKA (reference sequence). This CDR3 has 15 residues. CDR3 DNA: TGCAGTGCTAGAGACGAGCGGGGGGCCGGAGATACGCAGTATTTT. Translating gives CSARDERGAGDTQYF.